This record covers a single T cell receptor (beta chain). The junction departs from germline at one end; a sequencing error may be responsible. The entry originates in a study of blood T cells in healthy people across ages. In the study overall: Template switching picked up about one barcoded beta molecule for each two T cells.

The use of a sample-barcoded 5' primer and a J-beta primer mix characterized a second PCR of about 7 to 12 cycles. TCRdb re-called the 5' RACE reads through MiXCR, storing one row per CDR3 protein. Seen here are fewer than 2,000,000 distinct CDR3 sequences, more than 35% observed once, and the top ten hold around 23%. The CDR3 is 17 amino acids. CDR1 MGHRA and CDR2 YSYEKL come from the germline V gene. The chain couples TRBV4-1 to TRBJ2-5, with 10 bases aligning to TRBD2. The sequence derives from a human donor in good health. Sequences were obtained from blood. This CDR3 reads CASSQDEASGGQETQYF. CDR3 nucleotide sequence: TGTGCCAGCAGTCAAGATGAGGCTAGCGGGGGTCAAGAGACCCAGTACTTC.